Below are 10 T cell receptor beta chains sequenced from a single sample in a study of technical replicates of blood from a few donors. Repertoires were generated with immunoSEQ multiplex PCR, while TCRdb's copy carries only in-frame clones and drops some. This repertoire shows roughly 87,000 clones, roughly 90% found once; its top ten account for approximately 0.41%. The sample comprised T cells isolated from PBMCs. These receptors came from a human donor in good health.

This chain joins TRBV29-1 and TRBJ1-1; D unclear. The CDR3 has 10 residues. The V end was cut by 7 bases, the J end by 9 bases, with 12 bases between. The germline gives CDR1 SQVTM, CDR2 ANQGSEA. CDR3 nucleotide sequence: TGCAGCGCCCAGGATGATAAAGCTTTCTTT. Its translation is CSAQDDKAFF.

The chain uses TRBV15 and TRBJ2-3, with a possible D match to TRBD2 (7 bases). The V and J ends lost 0 bases and 0 bases respectively, with 10 bases between them. From germline, CDR1 is LNHNV and CDR2 YYDKDF (reference sequence). This CDR3 comprises 16 residues. CDR3 in DNA: TGTGCCACCAGCAGAGAGGCGGGGGCTAGCACAGATACGCAGTATTTT. Its protein product is CATSREAGASTDTQYF.

The gene calls are TRBV6-5 and TRBJ2-7, with 7 bases aligning to TRBD1. The J segment lost 3 bases and the V segment lost 5 bases, leaving 4 bases of the junction unmatched. This CDR3 spans 13 amino acids. Germline lookup yields CDR1 MNHEY and CDR2 SVGAGI. CDR3 loop: CASSRDSLYEQYF. CDR3 DNA: TGTGCCAGCAGTAGGGACAGTCTCTACGAGCAGTACTTC.

CDR3 coding DNA: TGTGCCAGCAGTTCCAGCTCCTACAATGAGCAGTTCTTC. This codes for CASSSSSYNEQFF. The V call is TRBV27, the J call TRBJ2-1, with no clear D. The CDR3 length is 13 residues. Germline V lookup: CDR1 MNHEY, CDR2 SMNVEV (reference sequence). The germline V and J ends were trimmed by 4 bases and 0 bases, with 4 bases remaining between them.

The chain joins TRBV21-1 to TRBJ2-1; TRBD1 is the table's D call, not checked against the DNA. TRBV21-1 is assigned pseudogene status. The CDR3 has 11 residues. This CDR3 is CASSSQDEQFF. The CDR3 DNA is TGTGCCAGCAGCAGCCAGGATGAGCAGTTCTTC.

The chain joins TRBV7-3 to TRBJ2-3; 7 bases are a match to TRBD2. CDR3 length: 16 residues. V lost 7 bases and J lost 4; bases outside the gene matches: 14. Looked up from germline, CDR1 is SGHTA and CDR2 is FQGTGA. This chain's CDR3 is CASNPAGVFKADTQYF. As DNA, the CDR3 is TGTGCCAGCAATCCTGCGGGAGTATTTAAAGCAGATACGCAGTATTTT.

The chain uses TRBV6-1 and TRBJ1-4, with no clear D. V was shortened by 11 bases and J by 2 bases, with 18 bases between the two germline ends. CDR1 is MNHNS, CDR2 SASEGT, per germline. The CDR3 covers 15 residues. CDR3 nucleotide sequence: TGTGCCGGTCGGGGTAGTACGAGTACTAATGAAAAACTGTTTTTT. Translation gives CAGRGSTSTNEKLFF.

This chain uses TRBV4-3 with TRBJ1-1; 9 bases match TRBD1. Germline CDR1 reads LGHNA; CDR2 reads YSLEER. V shed 3 bases, J shed 4 bases, and the junction held 6 bases outside the gene matches. CDR3 length: 15 amino acids. The CDR3 DNA reads TGCGCCAGCAGCCAGGAACAGGGGGCTGGCACTGAAGCTTTCTTT. Translating gives CASSQEQGAGTEAFF.

V usage is TRBV7-9 and J usage is TRBJ2-7; D call uncertain. CDR1 and CDR2 (germline): SEHNR, FQNEAQ (reference sequence). The V gene lost 1 base and the J gene lost 2 bases, with 9 bases spanning the gap. CDR3 length equals 14 residues. The CDR3 loop reads CASSLVAAAYEQYF. In DNA, the CDR3 is TGTGCCAGCAGCTTAGTAGCCGCGGCCTACGAGCAGTACTTC.

The V call is TRBV6-6, the J call TRBJ1-2; the D is unclear. Germline loops: CDR1 MNHNY, CDR2 SVGAGI (reference sequence). The CDR3 sequence is 15 residues long. Deletions cut 4 bases from V and 4 bases from J, with 16 bases between. The chain's CDR3 is CASSSLNEQPYGYTF. Written as DNA, the CDR3 is TGTGCCAGCAGTTCACTTAATGAACAGCCCTATGGCTACACCTTC.